Following are 3 T cell receptor beta chains from one sample sequenced in a study of CD8+ T cells in alopecia areata. Isolated RNA was reverse transcribed into cDNA used as the sequencing template. TCRdb keeps only in-frame clones here, not all; method: immunoSEQ multiplex PCR. The table has approximately 280,000 clones, nearly 60% seen once. This sample's treatment: oral pan-JAK inhibitor, 5-10 mg twice daily. Sequences were derived from CD4+ T cells sorted from blood, sampled at week 24, from a patient treated with tofacitinib. The source of these receptors is a human donor with alopecia areata.

This chain uses TRBV9 with TRBJ1-6; D uncertain. V lost 0 bases to trimming and J lost 13 bases, with 14 bases between them. The V gene's germline CDR1 is SGDLS and CDR2 YYNGEE. The CDR3 covers 14 residues. The CDR3 sequence: CASSVESDGIPLHF. CDR3 DNA: TGTGCCAGCAGCGTAGAGTCCGATGGAATCCCCCTCCACTTT.

This clone was seen only a few times. This chain joins TRBV28 and TRBJ1-2; D is unresolved. Trimming removed 2 bases at V and 4 bases at J, with 5 bases between. There are 12 residues in the CDR3. In germline, CDR1 is MDHEN, CDR2 SYDVKM. CDR3 sequence reads: CASSLRAYGYTF. CDR3 in DNA: TGTGCCAGCAGTTTAAGGGCCTATGGCTACACCTTC.

The chain links TRBV4-1 to TRBJ2-1; D is ambiguous. V was pared by 0 bases and J by 1 base, with 7 bases between. Looked up from germline, CDR1 is MGHRA and CDR2 is YSYEKL. The CDR3 has 15 amino acids. The CDR3 nucleotides are TGCGCCAGCAGCCAAGATGGGCGTTCCTACAATGAGCAGTTCTTC. It yields the protein CASSQDGRSYNEQFF.